This T cell receptor beta chain derives from a study of blood T cell repertoires in COVID-19. CDR1 is SGHNT, CDR2 YYREEE, per germline (reference sequence). The CDR3 contains 12 residues. V lost 4 bases, J lost 8 bases, and 12 bases lay in between. TCRdb's copy holds only in-frame clones and misses some; the assay was immunoSEQ multiplex PCR. Seen here are around 62,000 clones, 80% to 85% observed once, and the top ten hold 8.8%. Sequenced: peripheral blood. The V and J genes are TRBV5-4 and TRBJ1-1; the D gene is possibly TRBD1 (5 bases). The TCR comes from a man aged 50-59 years with active COVID-19. The CDR3 nucleotides are TGTGCCAGCAGCCGGACGGGGGAAGAAGCTTTCTTT. Protein: CASSRTGEEAFF.